The 28 T cell receptor beta chains listed next were all sequenced from one sample in a study of cytomegalovirus exposure and HLA in healthy donors. Primers included in the PCR were 60 Vbeta and 13 Jbeta primers. Method: immunoSEQ multiplex PCR; TCRdb's copy keeps in-frame clones and lacks some. This table holds fewer than 200,000 clones, roughly 80% found once. Source material: PBMCs. These receptors all stem from a human donor in good health.

This clone was observed a few times. The chain has TRBV6-5 and TRBJ1-2; a weak D match, TRBD1 (6 bases). The CDR3 contains 15 residues. Trimming removed 0 bases from V and 4 bases from J, with 12 bases in between. Germline values: CDR1 MNHEY, CDR2 SVGAGI. The CDR3 region is CASSYSPGEGYGYTF. In DNA form, the CDR3 reads TGTGCCAGCAGTTACTCGCCAGGGGAGGGCTATGGCTACACCTTC.

The rearrangement joins TRBV7-9 to TRBJ1-3, with D maybe TRBD1 (6 bases). CDR1 and CDR2 (germline): SEHNR, FQNEAQ (reference sequence). The CDR3 runs to 14 residues. Trimming left V 3 bases short and J 5 bases short, with 11 bases between. As DNA, the CDR3 is TGTGCCAGCAGCTTGGCAGGGGCGAGAAACACCATATATTTT. Residues: CASSLAGARNTIYF.

The chain joins TRBV10-3 to TRBJ2-1; 7 bases map to TRBD2. CDR1 and CDR2 from the germline V gene are ENHRY and SYGVKD. CDR3 size: 15 residues. V gave up 3 bases and J gave up 4 bases; unmatched junction bases: 6. The CDR3 reads CAISDGGGVYNEQFF. The DNA for the CDR3 is TGTGCCATCAGTGACGGCGGGGGAGTTTACAATGAGCAGTTCTTC.

This clone has just one count. V and J are TRBV5-6 and TRBJ2-7; a possible D gene is TRBD1 (5 bases). Germline values: CDR1 SGHDT, CDR2 YYEEEE. CDR3 length: 15 residues. Trimming took off 1 base at V and 3 bases at J, with 14 bases between the two ends. The CDR3 is CASSLRRNRRYEQYF. CDR3 nucleotides: TGTGCCAGCAGCTTGCGGCGGAACAGGCGCTACGAGCAGTACTTC.

This clone was seen only a few times. This sequence joins TRBV6-1 and TRBJ1-2, with D possibly TRBD1 on 6 matching bases. CDR3 length equals 13 residues. V gave up 6 bases and J gave up 3 bases, with 11 bases separating them. Germline V gene data show CDR1 as MNHNS and CDR2 as SASEGT. The CDR3 nucleotides read TGTGCCAGCAGGAAACAGGGAGACTATGGCTACACCTTC. Amino acid sequence: CASRKQGDYGYTF.

This clone showed up just a few times. The gene calls are TRBV27 and TRBJ1-1; D ambiguous. This CDR3 spans 14 amino acids. V lost 6 bases and J lost 8, with 19 bases in between. CDR1 and CDR2 (germline): MNHEY, SMNVEV (reference sequence). The CDR3 sequence is CASSLLPREAEAFF. Here the CDR3 DNA reads TGTGCCAGCAGCCTGTTACCTCGGGAGGCAGAAGCTTTCTTT.

The chain links TRBV5-6 to TRBJ2-6, with D tentatively TRBD1 (6 bases). Germline loops: CDR1 SGHDT, CDR2 YYEEEE. Trimming pared 0 bases from V and 0 bases from J, leaving 10 bases between. CDR3 size: 17 residues. The CDR3 sequence is CASSLGTAHSGANVLTF. The CDR3 region has the DNA TGTGCCAGCAGCTTGGGGACAGCGCACTCTGGGGCCAACGTCCTGACTTTC.

This chain uses TRBV12-5 with TRBJ1-5; 7 bases match TRBD1. The CDR3 sequence is 15 residues long. J lost 0 bases, V lost 4 bases, and 3 bases had no gene match. Per the germline V gene, CDR1 is LGHNT and CDR2 is FRNRAP. As DNA, the CDR3 is TGTGCTAGTGGTTCGGGACAGCATAGCAATCAGCCCCAGCATTTT. It translates to CASGSGQHSNQPQHF.

This rearrangement joins TRBV4-3 to TRBJ1-1; tentatively, D is TRBD1 (5 bases). The CDR3 extends over 15 amino acids. The germline V gene has CDR1 LGHNA and CDR2 YSLEER. V dropped 0 bases and J dropped 1 base, with 9 bases sitting between them. The CDR3 loop reads CASSQDRGTNTEAFF. As DNA, the CDR3 is TGCGCCAGCAGCCAAGATCGGGGGACGAACACTGAAGCTTTCTTT.

The V gene is TRBV12-1, the J gene TRBJ1-1; TRBD1 was called by the table and not checked on the DNA. TRBV12-1 is assigned pseudogene status. CDR3 length: 15 residues. CDR3 nucleotides: TGTGCCAGCAGCTTTTTCCCTTTGGCGAACACTGAAGCTTTCTTT. Translation: CASSFFPLANTEAFF.

J is TRBJ2-7 and V is TRBV27; 7 bases agree with TRBD1. Germline V gives CDR1 MNHEY, CDR2 SMNVEV (reference sequence). The CDR3 runs to 14 residues. Trimming removed 5 bases from V and 3 bases from J; junction bases left unmatched: 7. The CDR3 region has the DNA TGTGCCAGCAGTAAGACAGGGTTCTACTACGAGCAGTACTTC. Translated: CASSKTGFYYEQYF.

The chain links TRBV4-3 to TRBJ2-7; 11 positions match TRBD2. With V trimmed by 3 bases and J by 2 bases, 6 bases remained unmatched. The CDR3 is 16 residues long. Per the germline V gene, CDR1 is LGHNA and CDR2 is YSLEER. DNA for the CDR3: TGCGCCAGCAGCCATGTTCTAGCGGGGGGTCCCTACGAGCAGTACTTC. Residues: CASSHVLAGGPYEQYF.

The DNA of the CDR3 is TGTGCCAGCTCGAGGGAGTTCCCTGGAAACACCATATATTTT. Protein: CASSREFPGNTIYF. V gene TRBV6-1 combines with J gene TRBJ1-3; D is undetermined. V was trimmed by 8 bases and J by 2 bases, leaving 13 bases between them. The CDR3 runs 14 residues. CDR1 is MNHNS, CDR2 SASEGT, per germline.

The rearrangement uses TRBV2 and TRBJ1-4; 7 bases agree with TRBD1. This CDR3 is built from 15 residues. The junction had 3 bases not matched to a gene; V was cut back by 1 base and J by 4 bases. Germline V gene sequence: CDR1 SNHLY, CDR2 FYNNEI. The CDR3: CASSEGQGNNEKLFF. CDR3 DNA sequence: TGTGCCAGCAGTGAAGGACAGGGAAATAATGAAAAACTGTTTTTT. Combining the CDR3 with reference TRBV2 and TRBJ1-4 gives the whole variable domain EPEVTQTPSHQVTQMGQEVILRCVPISNHLYFYWYRQILGQKVEFLVSFYNNEISEKSEIFDDQFSVERPDGSNFTLKIRSTKLEDSAMYFCASSEGQGNNEKLFFGSGTQLSVL.

The rearrangement uses TRBV4-3 and TRBJ2-7, with a possible D match to TRBD2 (5 bases). CDR3 length: 16 residues. The V gene's germline CDR1 is LGHNA and CDR2 YSLEER. Trimming removed 0 bases from V and 4 bases from J, with 16 bases in between. Here the CDR3 reads CASSQDAQYEGYEQYF. DNA of the CDR3: TGCGCCAGCAGCCAAGATGCCCAGTACGAGGGATACGAGCAGTACTTC.

As DNA, the CDR3 is TGCGCCAGCAGCCTCCGAACAGGGACCCAAGAGACCCAGTACTTC. It codes for CASSLRTGTQETQYF. The chain joins TRBV4-1 to TRBJ2-5; a possible D gene is TRBD1 (6 bases). Deletions cut 4 bases from V and 1 base from J, with 13 bases between. The CDR3 contains 15 residues. The germline gives CDR1 MGHRA, CDR2 YSYEKL.

The chain carries TRBV6-6 and TRBJ1-1, with D unclear. The V gene lost 0 bases and the J gene lost 1 base, with 9 bases spanning the gap. The CDR3 runs to 15 residues. Germline V gene sequence: CDR1 MNHNY, CDR2 SVGAGI (reference sequence). The CDR3 sequence is CASSYSPEGNTEAFF. The CDR3 DNA follows: TGTGCCAGCAGTTACTCTCCAGAGGGGAACACTGAAGCTTTCTTT.

This rearrangement joins TRBV4-2 to TRBJ2-7; TRBD1 agrees at 9 bases. This CDR3 has 16 residues. V lost 0 bases to trimming and J lost 4 bases; unmatched junction nucleotides: 7. The germline V gene has CDR1 LGHNA and CDR2 YNFKEQ. The CDR3 DNA reads TGTGCCAGCAGCCAAGAACTGGGGGACAGGGTGTACGAGCAGTACTTC. Its protein is CASSQELGDRVYEQYF.

The CDR3 DNA reads as TGCGCCAGCAGCTTGGATCCCAGGACTTCCTACGAGCAGTACTTC. This encodes CASSLDPRTSYEQYF. V is TRBV5-1 and J is TRBJ2-7, with D possibly being TRBD2 (5 bases). Trimming shortened V by 0 bases and J by 1 base, and 11 bases separated the two germline ends. The CDR3 length is 15 residues. Germline V gene sequence: CDR1 SGHRS, CDR2 YFSETQ.

V is TRBV9 and J is TRBJ2-1, with D possibly TRBD2 on 5 matching bases. V was clipped by 3 bases and J by 13 bases, with 17 bases between them. CDR3 length: 13 residues. Germline CDR1 is SGDLS and CDR2 is YYNGEE. Here the CDR3 DNA reads TGTGCCAGCAGCGCCGGAAGCGTAGCGAAACAGTTCTTC. Translating gives CASSAGSVAKQFF.

The rearrangement uses TRBV7-2 and TRBJ1-2; possibly TRBD1 for D (6 bases). Germline V gives CDR1 SGHTA, CDR2 FQGNSA. The V gene lost 2 bases and the J gene lost 5 bases, with 24 bases spanning the gap. The CDR3 covers 18 residues. CDR3 bases: TGTGCCAGCAGCTTATCTTCGAGGCAGGGGCGCGAAAAATATGGCTACACCTTC. Protein sequence: CASSLSSRQGREKYGYTF. The whole variable domain, filled in from reference TRBV7-2 and TRBJ1-2, reads GAGVSQSPSNKVTEKGKDVELRCDPISGHTALYWYRQSLGQGLEFLIYFQGNSAPDKSGLPSDRFSAERTGGSVSTLTIQRTQQEDSAVYLCASSLSSRQGREKYGYTFGSGTRLTVV.

This chain links TRBV4-1 with TRBJ2-5; possibly TRBD2 for D (6 bases). Deletions cut 4 bases from V and 5 bases from J, with 11 bases between. CDR1 and CDR2 from the germline V gene are MGHRA and YSYEKL. The CDR3 contains 13 residues. In nucleotides, the CDR3 is TGCGCCAGCAGCCGACTAGTAGGGGAGACCCAGTACTTC. Encoded protein: CASSRLVGETQYF.

As concerns this clone: In the same sample, other DNA sequences code for this CDR3. The chain employs TRBV5-1 and TRBJ2-5; D gene uncertain. This CDR3 contains 13 residues. From germline, CDR1 is SGHRS and CDR2 YFSETQ. V lost 2 bases and J 5 bases, leaving 10 bases between the germline ends. CDR3 sequence reads: CASSLAGWETQYF. CDR3 in DNA: TGCGCCAGCAGCTTAGCAGGATGGGAGACCCAGTACTTC.

This clone appeared a few times. This chain uses TRBV18 with TRBJ1-4, with unresolved D. There are 17 residues in the CDR3. Germline V gives CDR1 KGHSH, CDR2 LQKENI. Trimming stripped 5 bases from V and 3 bases from J, with 19 bases between. CDR3 DNA: TGTGCCAGCTCAGGAATTGGGCCGGAGGCGGCTAATGAAAAACTGTTTTTT. It translates to CASSGIGPEAANEKLFF.

As for this clone: This sample includes further DNA sequences coding for the same CDR3. This chain links TRBV9 with TRBJ1-5; 7 bases map to TRBD1. The germline CDR1 and CDR2 sequences are SGDLS and YYNGEE. CDR3 size: 14 residues. With 4 bases clipped from V and 7 bases from J, the junction kept 8 bases outside the gene matches. The CDR3 is CASSRQGGSQPQHF. The CDR3, as DNA: TGTGCCAGCAGCAGACAGGGTGGTAGCCAGCCCCAGCATTTT.

The V and J genes are TRBV7-9 and TRBJ1-1, with D perhaps TRBD1 (5 bases). The CDR3 spans 14 residues. Trimming removed 2 bases at V and 4 bases at J, with 11 bases between. Germline V gene data show CDR1 as SEHNR and CDR2 as FQNEAQ (reference sequence). CDR3 in amino acids: CASSLRGTVTEAFF. CDR3 in DNA: TGTGCCAGCAGCTTACGCGGGACGGTCACTGAAGCTTTCTTT.

The V and J genes are TRBV12-5 and TRBJ1-1; D is perhaps TRBD1 (5 bases). V lost 9 bases, J lost 6 bases, and 17 bases lay in between. Germline CDR1 and CDR2: LGHNT and FRNRAP. CDR3 length: 13 amino acids. CDR3 sequence (DNA): TGTGCTAGCACCCCACCCCTCAGGGCTGAAGCTTTCTTT. As protein: CASTPPLRAEAFF.

This clone has more than one count but fewer than ten. The chain combines TRBV7-2 with TRBJ2-7; 8 nucleotides line up with TRBD1. Germline V gives CDR1 SGHTA, CDR2 FQGNSA. The junction had 5 bases not matched to a gene; V was cut back by 1 base and J by 3 bases. The CDR3 covers 15 residues. CDR3: CASSLGTGFSYEQYF. The CDR3 bases are TGTGCCAGCAGCTTAGGGACAGGGTTTAGCTACGAGCAGTACTTC.